This T cell receptor (beta chain) is drawn from a study of blood T cell repertoires in COVID-19. At the level of the study: Acute and convalescent COVID-19 specimens originated in the United States, Italy and Spain. T cells, B-cell-depleted T cells, or PBMCs supplied cDNA or gDNA.

TCRdb keeps only in-frame clones here, not all; method: immunoSEQ multiplex PCR. This table has over 100,000 clones, around nine tenths appearing once. The specimen was peripheral blood. The sequence was collected from a woman in her 70s with COVID-19, enrolled during active disease.

The CDR3 is CASSYAATGELFF. CDR3 nucleotides: TGTGCCAGCAGTTACGCGGCCACCGGGGAGCTGTTTTTT. The chain is built from TRBV6-5 and TRBJ2-2; D uncertain. Germline V gene lookup returns CDR1 MNHEY and CDR2 SVGAGI. V lost 2 bases to trimming and J lost 4 bases, with 5 bases between them. The CDR3 is 13 residues long.